The next 26 T cell receptor beta chains were all read from a single sample in a study of cytomegalovirus exposure and HLA in healthy donors. In the PCR, 60 Vbeta and 13 Jbeta primers were used. Repertoires were generated with immunoSEQ multiplex PCR, while TCRdb's copy carries only in-frame clones and drops some. Of roughly 180,000 clones detected, almost 85% appear once; the ten largest clones hold 0.2% to 0.3%. Input material: PBMCs. The receptor source for this set is a boy younger than 18 in good health and CMV-seronegative.

As for this clone: This specimen includes other DNA sequences encoding the same CDR3. The V call is TRBV7-8, the J call TRBJ1-3, with TRBD1 matching over 8 bases. J gave up 0 bases and V 5 bases, and 6 bases lay outside the gene matches. CDR1 SGHVS and CDR2 FQNEAQ come from the germline V gene. This CDR3 comprises 16 residues. The CDR3 sequence is CASSMGQAVSGNTIYF. In DNA form, the CDR3 reads TGTGCCAGCAGCATGGGACAGGCAGTCTCTGGAAACACCATATATTTT.

The rearrangement uses TRBV30 and TRBJ1-2, with D possibly being TRBD1 (5 bases). The germline V gene has CDR1 GTSNPN and CDR2 SVGIG (reference sequence). Trimming cost V 2 bases and J 7 bases, with 17 bases left between them. The CDR3 is 14 amino acids. This chain's CDR3 is CAWSLTGGMGGYTF. The CDR3 bases are TGTGCCTGGAGTCTTACGGGGGGAATGGGTGGCTACACCTTC.

This chain joins TRBV15 and TRBJ2-4; TRBD1 might be the D (6 bases). CDR3 length: 15 residues. Germline-derived CDR1 and CDR2 are LNHNV and YYDKDF (reference sequence). V was shortened by 2 bases and J by 0 bases, with 8 bases between the two germline ends. The CDR3 coding sequence is TGTGCCACCAGCAGAAGACAGGTAGCCAAAAACATTCAGTACTTC. It yields the protein CATSRRQVAKNIQYF.

The chain links TRBV9 to TRBJ2-2; D remains ambiguous. Trimming took 0 bases from V and 8 from J, leaving 5 bases between them. CDR3 length: 12 residues. CDR1 and CDR2 from the germline V gene are SGDLS and YYNGEE. This chain's CDR3 is CASSVVSGELFF. In DNA form, the CDR3 reads TGTGCCAGCAGCGTAGTATCTGGGGAGCTGTTTTTT.

This clone appeared a single time. The CDR3 reads CASSIFGLAGQHNEQFF. The CDR3 coding sequence is TGTGCCAGTAGTATTTTCGGACTAGCGGGACAACACAATGAGCAGTTCTTC. This chain joins TRBV19 and TRBJ2-1; TRBD2 matches at 12 bases. Trimming took 3 bases from V and 5 from J; bases not matched to a gene: 8. The CDR3 runs 17 residues. The germline V gene has CDR1 LNHDA and CDR2 SQIVND (reference sequence).

The genes are TRBV20-1 and TRBJ1-1, with a weak D call TRBD1 (6 bases). Germline CDR1 and CDR2: DFQATT and SNEGSKA (reference sequence). This CDR3 is built from 11 residues. The CDR3 reads CKGERFTEAFF. The CDR3 bases are TGCAAGGGGGAAAGATTCACTGAAGCTTTCTTT.

V gene TRBV19 combines with J gene TRBJ1-2, with 7 bases aligning to TRBD1. In germline, CDR1 is LNHDA, CDR2 SQIVND (reference sequence). This CDR3 is built from 13 residues. The ends lost 5 bases at V and 7 bases at J; junction bases unmatched: 7. Written as DNA, the CDR3 is TGTGCCAGTAGTCTAGGGGGCCCCGGTGGCTACACCTTC. It specifies CASSLGGPGGYTF.

In this sample, this clone turned up a few times. The chain employs TRBV7-6 and TRBJ2-1; possible D gene TRBD2, 7 bases. The germline V gene encodes CDR1 SGHVS and CDR2 FNYEAQ. CDR3 length: 16 amino acids. V shed 5 bases and J shed 0 bases, with 14 bases lying between them. CDR3 loop: CASSPRAGASYNEQFF. CDR3 nucleotides: TGTGCCAGCAGCCCCAGGGCGGGGGCCTCCTACAATGAGCAGTTCTTC. The whole variable domain, filled in from reference TRBV7-6 and TRBJ2-1, reads GAGVSQSPRYKVTKRGQDVALRCDPISGHVSLYWYRQALGQGPEFLTYFNYEAQQDKSGLPNDRFSAERPEGSISTLTIQRTEQRDSAMYRCASSPRAGASYNEQFFGPGTRLTVL.

CDR3 sequence (DNA): TGTGCCAGCAGCCCCTTAGTCGGCGGGAGTTTGACAGATACGCAGTATTTT. It specifies CASSPLVGGSLTDTQYF. The rearrangement uses TRBV11-1 and TRBJ2-3, with TRBD2 identical over 7 bases. The CDR3 has 17 amino acids. Per germline, CDR1 SGHAT and CDR2 FQDESV (reference sequence). V lost 5 bases to trimming and J lost 3 bases; unmatched junction nucleotides: 14. The variable domain in full, completed from reference TRBV11-1 and TRBJ2-3, reads EAEVAQSPRYKITEKSQAVAFWCDPISGHATLYWYRQILGQGPELLVQFQDESVVDDSQLPKDRFSAERLKGVDSTLKIQPAELGDSAMYLCASSPLVGGSLTDTQYFGPGTRLTVL.

The chain uses TRBV27 and TRBJ1-4; 7 nucleotides line up with TRBD1. The CDR3 is 16 amino acids. Losses at the gene ends were 5 bases for V and 2 bases for J; bases not matched to a gene: 8. From germline, CDR1 is MNHEY and CDR2 SMNVEV (reference sequence). This CDR3 is CASSLTGVSTNEKLFF. CDR3 DNA: TGTGCCAGCAGTCTCACAGGGGTTTCCACTAATGAAAAACTGTTTTTT.

The chain joins TRBV18 to TRBJ2-7; TRBD2 is a possible D gene (6 bases). Germline-derived CDR1 and CDR2 are KGHSH and LQKENI. V lost 0 bases to trimming and J lost 5 bases, with 17 bases between them. The CDR3 is 16 amino acids. CDR3 in amino acids: CASSPPARGGFDEQYF. CDR3 DNA: TGTGCCAGCTCACCACCGGCCCGGGGAGGTTTTGACGAGCAGTACTTC.

The chain links TRBV11-3 to TRBJ1-1; D is undetermined. Trimming took off 2 bases at V and 2 bases at J, with 6 bases between the two ends. The CDR3 covers 13 residues. The germline V gene encodes CDR1 SGHNT and CDR2 YENEEA. CDR3 coding DNA: TGTGCCAGCAGCTTAAAACAAAACACTGAAGCTTTCTTT. Its protein product is CASSLKQNTEAFF. The variable domain in full, completed from reference TRBV11-3 and TRBJ1-1, reads EAGVVQSPRYKIIEKKQPVAFWCNPISGHNTLYWYLQNLGQGPELLIRYENEEAVDDSQLPKDRFSAERLKGVDSTLKIQPAELGDSAVYLCASSLKQNTEAFFGQGTRLTVV.

The chain uses TRBV27 and TRBJ2-1; D is possibly TRBD2 (6 bases). V gave up 6 bases and J gave up 4 bases, with 22 bases separating them. In germline, CDR1 is MNHEY, CDR2 SMNVEV (reference sequence). This CDR3 is built from 17 residues. The CDR3: CASRSGLTAEWYNEQFF. The CDR3 DNA reads TGTGCCAGCAGAAGCGGGCTCACAGCCGAGTGGTACAATGAGCAGTTCTTC.

This chain joins TRBV4-3 and TRBJ1-2; a weak D match, TRBD1 (5 bases). In germline, CDR1 is LGHNA, CDR2 YSLEER. With 2 bases removed from V and 8 bases from J, the gap between germline ends came to 9 bases. The CDR3 covers 12 residues. CDR3 nucleotide sequence: TGCGCCAGCAGCCAAATTGGGGGGGGCTACACCTTC. This sequence encodes CASSQIGGGYTF.

The chain is built from TRBV13 and TRBJ2-7; the match to TRBD1 covers 9 bases. The germline CDR1 and CDR2 sequences are PRHDT and FYEKMQ (reference sequence). V lost 3 bases, J lost 5 bases, and 8 bases stayed unmatched. This CDR3 contains 15 residues. CDR3 coding DNA: TGTGCCAGCAGCTTCCCGGGACAGGGAGTCCACGAGCAGTACTTC. This encodes CASSFPGQGVHEQYF.

This clone was detected once. The V gene is TRBV7-6, the J gene TRBJ1-5; D call uncertain. The CDR3 length is 13 residues. V shed 0 bases and J shed 5 bases, with 5 bases lying between them. Germline loops: CDR1 SGHVS, CDR2 FNYEAQ. DNA for the CDR3: TGTGCCAGCAGCTTAGCCGTCGATCAGCCCCAGCATTTT. It yields the protein CASSLAVDQPQHF.

The chain carries TRBV5-1 and TRBJ2-1; D gene uncertain. CDR3 length equals 16 residues. Looked up from germline, CDR1 is SGHRS and CDR2 is YFSETQ. V was pared by 4 bases and J by 0 bases, with 14 bases between. Here the CDR3 DNA reads TGCGCCAGCAGCAACGCAGGCAAGATCTCCTACAATGAGCAGTTCTTC. Translated: CASSNAGKISYNEQFF.

J is TRBJ2-7 and V is TRBV5-1, with TRBD1 identical over 9 bases. Germline-derived CDR1 and CDR2 are SGHRS and YFSETQ. The CDR3 is 13 residues long. V dropped 4 bases and J dropped 3; count of bases not matched to a gene: 2. The CDR3 DNA is TGCGCCAGCAGCGTGACAGGGGGCTACGAGCAGTACTTC. Its translation is CASSVTGGYEQYF.

V gene TRBV2 combines with J gene TRBJ1-1; no clear D. This CDR3 has 11 amino acids. The V and J ends lost 11 bases and 7 bases respectively, with 14 bases between them. CDR1 is SNHLY and CDR2 is FYNNEI in the germline V gene. In DNA, the CDR3 is TGTGCCTACTACCGACGTGGTGAAGCTTTCTTT. Its protein is CAYYRRGEAFF.

The V gene is TRBV12-5, the J gene TRBJ1-5, with a weak D call TRBD1 (5 bases). V lost 3 bases, J lost 7 bases, and 13 bases lay in between. CDR1 and CDR2 (germline): LGHNT, FRNRAP. This CDR3 contains 14 residues. CDR3 in amino acids: CASGFGGGGQPQHF. CDR3 coding DNA: TGTGCTAGTGGTTTTGGGGGAGGTGGACAGCCCCAGCATTTT.

The chain joins TRBV9 to TRBJ1-2, with D uncertain. V was cut by 4 bases and J by 6 bases, with 16 bases left in between. The CDR3 length is 14 residues. The germline CDR1 and CDR2 sequences are SGDLS and YYNGEE. The DNA for the CDR3 is TGTGCCAGCAGCACTAGGACGGGCCCTCATGGCTACACCTTC. This sequence encodes CASSTRTGPHGYTF.

The chain has TRBV9 and TRBJ2-1, with 7 bases matching TRBD2. CDR3 length: 15 amino acids. Trimming at V came to 0 bases and at J to 7 bases, leaving 7 bases not matched to a gene. Germline V gives CDR1 SGDLS, CDR2 YYNGEE. The CDR3 DNA reads TGTGCCAGCAGCGTAGGGGGGGGAGGAGGTAATGAGCAGTTCTTC. Translation gives CASSVGGGGGNEQFF. The full variable domain, rest sourced from reference TRBV9 and TRBJ2-1, is DSGVTQTPKHLITATGQRVTLRCSPRSGDLSVYWYQQSLDQGLQFLIQYYNGEERAKGNILERFSAQQFPDLHSELNLSSLELGDSALYFCASSVGGGGGNEQFFGPGTRLTVL.

DNA of the CDR3: TGTGCCAGCAGTTTCGGGGCGGGAGAGTGGGAGACCCAGTACTTC. Its protein is CASSFGAGEWETQYF. The V call is TRBV27, the J call TRBJ2-5; 7 bases are shared with TRBD2. CDR1 MNHEY and CDR2 SMNVEV come from the germline V gene (reference sequence). The V segment lost 3 bases and the J segment 5 bases; nucleotides outside the gene matches: 9. There are 15 residues in the CDR3.

The gene calls are TRBV10-1 and TRBJ1-1, with unresolved D. V shed 3 bases and J shed 1 base, with 15 bases lying between them. The germline V gene has CDR1 WNHNN and CDR2 SYGVQD (reference sequence). The CDR3 sequence is 16 residues long. CDR3 coding DNA: TGCGCCAGCAGTGACAACCAGTCTGGGAGGAACACTGAAGCTTTCTTT. Its protein product is CASSDNQSGRNTEAFF.

The genes are TRBV2 and TRBJ1-1, with D possibly TRBD1 on 6 matching bases. Germline V gene lookup returns CDR1 SNHLY and CDR2 FYNNEI. The CDR3 has 14 residues. Trimming took off 4 bases at V and 0 bases at J, with 9 bases between the two ends. CDR3 loop: CASSGRQVNTEAFF. CDR3 coding DNA: TGTGCCAGCAGTGGTAGACAGGTGAACACTGAAGCTTTCTTT. Full variable domain (outside the CDR3, taken from reference TRBV2 and TRBJ1-1): EPEVTQTPSHQVTQMGQEVILRCVPISNHLYFYWYRQILGQKVEFLVSFYNNEISEKSEIFDDQFSVERPDGSNFTLKIRSTKLEDSAMYFCASSGRQVNTEAFFGQGTRLTVV.

V is TRBV7-9 and J is TRBJ2-7; D not certain. The V gene lost 1 base and the J gene lost 3 bases, with 4 bases spanning the gap. Germline CDR1 is SEHNR and CDR2 is FQNEAQ (reference sequence). The CDR3 runs 12 residues. CDR3 sequence (DNA): TGTGCCAGCAGCTTAGGCGTCTACGAGCAGTACTTC. This codes for CASSLGVYEQYF.